Presented here are 29 T cell receptor beta chains from one specimen sequenced in a study of blood T cell repertoires in COVID-19. Some clones are missing from TCRdb's copy, which holds only in-frame ones; the method was immunoSEQ multiplex PCR. The table includes fewer than 250,000 clones, approximately 80% detected once. Sequencing input: PBMCs or T cells enriched from blood (not recorded which). Every receptor here comes from a woman between 40 and 55 years old with acute COVID-19.

The gene calls are TRBV24-1 and TRBJ2-1; TRBD1 is a possible D gene (5 bases). The germline V and J ends were trimmed by 4 bases and 0 bases, with 12 bases remaining between them. CDR3 length equals 16 residues. Germline CDR1 reads KGHDR; CDR2 reads SFDVKD. The CDR3 DNA sequence: TGTGCCACCAGTGAGAAACAGGCGAGCTCCTACAATGAGCAGTTCTTC. Translating gives CATSEKQASSYNEQFF.

The V call is TRBV7-9, the J call TRBJ1-6; 7 bases line up with TRBD1. V trimming: 1 base; J trimming: 3 bases; junction bases outside the gene matches: 6. Germline CDR1 reads SEHNR; CDR2 reads FQNEAQ (reference sequence). The CDR3 extends over 17 amino acids. In nucleotides, the CDR3 is TGTGCCAGCAGCTTAGGAGGGGGCGCAAACTATAATTCACCCCTCCACTTT. It encodes CASSLGGGANYNSPLHF.

This sequence joins TRBV28 and TRBJ1-2; D gene uncertain. This CDR3 contains 18 residues. Looked up from germline, CDR1 is MDHEN and CDR2 is SYDVKM. Between the trimmed V and J ends, which lost 6 bases and 3 bases, there was a span of 26 bases. The CDR3, as DNA: TGTGCCAGCAGCTGGGAAGGAAGCGCGGGCAGCTCCTACTATGGCTACACCTTC. It is translated as CASSWEGSAGSSYYGYTF.

V usage is TRBV11-2 and J usage is TRBJ1-4; 7 bases map to TRBD1. V lost 5 bases, J lost 6 bases, and 12 bases stayed unmatched. The length of the CDR3 is 16 residues. Germline V gene data show CDR1 as SGHAT and CDR2 as FQNNGV. This chain's CDR3 is CASSNPRQGLDEKLFF. The CDR3 nucleotides are TGTGCCAGCAGCAACCCTCGACAGGGATTAGATGAAAAACTGTTTTTT.

The genes are TRBV29-1 and TRBJ1-2; 10 positions match TRBD1. V gave up 2 bases and J gave up 8 bases; unmatched junction bases: 5. Germline-derived CDR1 and CDR2 are SQVTM and ANQGSEA. The CDR3 is 13 residues long. For the CDR3, the DNA is TGCAGCGTTGAAAGACAGGGGGCGCGGGGCTACACCTTC. Encoded protein: CSVERQGARGYTF.

The rearrangement links TRBV9 to TRBJ1-1, with a weak D call TRBD1 (5 bases). The V and J ends lost 5 bases and 4 bases respectively, with 12 bases between them. This CDR3 spans 13 amino acids. In germline, CDR1 is SGDLS, CDR2 YYNGEE. In DNA, the CDR3 is TGTGCCAGCAGTCCAGGGTTGGGCACTGAAGCTTTCTTT. It yields the protein CASSPGLGTEAFF.

The V call is TRBV19, the J call TRBJ1-4; 7 bases are a match to TRBD1. Germline assignment: CDR1 LNHDA and CDR2 SQIVND (reference sequence). The CDR3 length is 13 residues. Trimming removed 9 bases from V and 5 bases from J; junction bases left unmatched: 6. CDR3: CASTGTANEKLFF. CDR3 bases: TGTGCCAGCACCGGGACAGCGAATGAAAAACTGTTTTTT. Full variable domain (remainder filled in from reference TRBV19 and TRBJ1-4): DGGITQSPKYLFRKEGQNVTLSCEQNLNHDAMYWYRQDPGQGLRLIYYSQIVNDFQKGDIAEGYSVSREKKESFPLTVTSAQKNPTAFYLCASTGTANEKLFFGSGTQLSVL.

The chain combines TRBV9 with TRBJ2-6, with D possibly TRBD1 on 7 matching bases. This CDR3 comprises 16 residues. V gave up 2 bases and J gave up 4 bases, with 13 bases separating them. The germline V gene encodes CDR1 SGDLS and CDR2 YYNGEE. The CDR3 spells CASSVGGGGGANVLTF. The CDR3 DNA follows: TGTGCCAGCAGCGTTGGCGGAGGGGGCGGGGCCAACGTCCTGACTTTC.

This clone was counted once. The chain recombines TRBV18 with TRBJ2-2; 14 nucleotides match TRBD2. Trimming took 3 bases from V and 4 from J; bases not matched to a gene: 1. Germline loops: CDR1 KGHSH, CDR2 LQKENI. CDR3 length: 16 amino acids. The CDR3, as DNA: TGTGCCAGCTCACCCGGACTAGCGGGAGGCACCGGGGAGCTGTTTTTT. This sequence encodes CASSPGLAGGTGELFF.

The V gene is TRBV5-5, the J gene TRBJ1-5, with 7 bases lining up with TRBD1. With 4 bases clipped from V and 3 bases from J, the junction kept 13 bases outside the gene matches. The CDR3 is made up of 17 amino acids. Germline V lookup: CDR1 SGHKS, CDR2 YYEKEE (reference sequence). The DNA of the CDR3 is TGTGCCAGCAGCCCCCTTGACAGGGTACGGAACAATCAGCCCCAGCATTTT. It translates to CASSPLDRVRNNQPQHF.

The chain uses TRBV5-4 and TRBJ2-3; perhaps TRBD1 as D (5 bases). Germline assignment: CDR1 SGHNT and CDR2 YYREEE (reference sequence). V lost 1 base and J lost 2, with 11 bases in between. CDR3 length: 15 amino acids. CDR3 coding DNA: TGTGCCAGCAGCTTGTATGAGACAGTCACAGATACGCAGTATTTT. The encoded protein is CASSLYETVTDTQYF.

This rearrangement joins TRBV5-4 to TRBJ2-3; D not resolved. In germline, CDR1 is SGHNT, CDR2 YYREEE (reference sequence). V lost 0 bases, J lost 5 bases, and 10 bases lay in between. The CDR3 is 14 residues long. The CDR3 here is CASSLDPRRDTQYF. CDR3 bases: TGTGCCAGCAGCTTGGACCCCCGTAGAGATACGCAGTATTTT.

The CDR3 is CASRESDRGVNSPLHF. Here the CDR3 DNA reads TGCGCCAGCAGGGAAAGTGACAGGGGGGTGAATTCACCCCTCCACTTT. The chain carries TRBV5-1 and TRBJ1-6; 9 nucleotides agree with TRBD1. Losses at the gene ends were 5 bases for V and 7 bases for J; bases not matched to a gene: 10. CDR1 is SGHRS and CDR2 is YFSETQ in the germline V gene. The CDR3 consists of 16 residues.

The rearrangement joins TRBV5-1 to TRBJ2-2; TRBD1 aligns across 8 bases. Trimming cost V 7 bases and J 5 bases; bases outside gene matches: 10. The CDR3 has 15 residues. Germline-derived CDR1 and CDR2 are SGHRS and YFSETQ. The CDR3 region has the DNA TGCGCCAGCCGGTTAGACAGGGGCTTAACCGGGGAGCTGTTTTTT. It codes for CASRLDRGLTGELFF. The full variable domain, in which reference TRBV5-1 and TRBJ2-2 provide the parts outside the CDR3, is KAGVTQTPRYLIKTRGQQVTLSCSPISGHRSVSWYQQTPGQGLQFLFEYFSETQRNKGNFPGRFSGRQFSNSRSEMNVSTLELGDSALYLCASRLDRGLTGELFFGEGSRLTVL.

The gene calls are TRBV27 and TRBJ1-5; D gene uncertain. The length of the CDR3 is 15 residues. From germline, CDR1 is MNHEY and CDR2 SMNVEV (reference sequence). V was pared by 0 bases and J by 7 bases, with 13 bases between. The CDR3 DNA follows: TGTGCCAGCAGTTTATCGTTGAACGTCCGGCAGCCCCAGCATTTT. Its protein product is CASSLSLNVRQPQHF.

This clone was recorded only once. The J gene is TRBJ2-5, the V gene TRBV29-1; no clear D. Trimming removed 1 base from V and 2 bases from J, with 5 bases in between. The CDR3 sequence is 12 residues long. CDR1 and CDR2 (germline): SQVTM, ANQGSEA. The CDR3 loop is CSVEVQQETQYF. The DNA of the CDR3 is TGCAGCGTTGAAGTCCAGCAAGAGACCCAGTACTTC.

V and J are TRBV7-9 and TRBJ2-2; TRBD1 might be the D (6 bases). Trimming cost V 3 bases and J 3 bases, with 11 bases left between them. This CDR3 has 15 residues. Looked up from germline, CDR1 is SEHNR and CDR2 is FQNEAQ (reference sequence). In DNA form, the CDR3 reads TGTGCCAGCAGCTTGGGGACATTAGACACCGGGGAGCTGTTTTTT. Its protein product is CASSLGTLDTGELFF. The entire variable domain, with the rest obtained from reference TRBV7-9 and TRBJ2-2, is as follows: DTGVSQNPRHKITKRGQNVTFRCDPISEHNRLYWYRQTLGQGPEFLTYFQNEAQLEKSRLLSDRFSAERPKGSFSTLEIQRTEQGDSAMYLCASSLGTLDTGELFFGEGSRLTVL.

The DNA for the CDR3 is TGTGCCAGCAGTGGGAGCGGACAGGGGGGTAATGAGCAGTTCTTC. This codes for CASSGSGQGGNEQFF. This sequence joins TRBV2 and TRBJ2-1; TRBD1 matches 10 bases. Germline V lookup: CDR1 SNHLY, CDR2 FYNNEI. CDR3 size: 15 residues. V lost 4 bases to trimming and J lost 7 bases; unmatched junction nucleotides: 7.

The table lists this clone with a count of one. The V gene is TRBV2, the J gene TRBJ2-2, with D perhaps matching TRBD2 (5 bases). The V end was cut by 7 bases, the J end by 1 base, with 10 bases between. The CDR3 has 14 residues. The germline V gene has CDR1 SNHLY and CDR2 FYNNEI. CDR3 in amino acids: CASTPRENTGELFF. The CDR3 DNA reads TGTGCCAGCACCCCACGGGAGAACACCGGGGAGCTGTTTTTT. The variable domain in full, completed from reference TRBV2 and TRBJ2-2, reads EPEVTQTPSHQVTQMGQEVILRCVPISNHLYFYWYRQILGQKVEFLVSFYNNEISEKSEIFDDQFSVERPDGSNFTLKIRSTKLEDSAMYFCASTPRENTGELFFGEGSRLTVL.

This chain uses TRBV12-3 or TRBV12-4 with TRBJ1-3; TRBD1 matches 7 bases. Trimming at V came to 8 bases and at J to 2 bases, leaving 0 bases not matched to a gene. This CDR3 comprises 12 residues. The CDR3 bases are TGTGCCAGCGACAGGGCTGGAAACACCATATATTTT. As protein: CASDRAGNTIYF.

This clone was recorded a few times. CDR3 nucleotide sequence: TGTGCCAGCAACCTAGAACTCACCGGGGAGCTGTTTTTT. Translated, it gives CASNLELTGELFF. The chain links TRBV6-5 to TRBJ2-2; unclear D gene. The CDR3 is 13 amino acids. V gave up 7 bases and J gave up 4 bases, with 10 bases separating them. Germline CDR1 and CDR2: MNHEY and SVGAGI.

The J gene is TRBJ2-1, the V gene TRBV25-1; 11 bases fit TRBD2. V shed 7 bases, J shed 8 bases, and the junction held 16 bases outside the gene matches. Germline V gives CDR1 MGHDK, CDR2 SYGVNS. The CDR3 spans 17 residues. In DNA, the CDR3 is TGTGCCAGCACCCTAATGGGCCTAGCGGGAGGTTTCGATGAGCAGTTCTTC. Amino acids: CASTLMGLAGGFDEQFF.

The chain carries TRBV7-2 and TRBJ2-1, with D tentatively TRBD1 (5 bases). From germline, CDR1 is SGHTA and CDR2 FQGNSA. CDR3 size: 13 residues. V was clipped by 8 bases and J by 0 bases, with 8 bases between them. The chain's CDR3 is CASQDSSYNEQFF. For the CDR3, the DNA is TGTGCCAGCCAAGACAGCTCCTACAATGAGCAGTTCTTC. The variable domain in full, with the rest retrieved from reference TRBV7-2 and TRBJ2-1, is GAGVSQSPSNKVTEKGKDVELRCDPISGHTALYWYRQSLGQGLEFLIYFQGNSAPDKSGLPSDRFSAERTGGSVSTLTIQRTQQEDSAVYLCASQDSSYNEQFFGPGTRLTVL.

The DNA for the CDR3 is TGTGCCACCCGGGACACCGACCTAGTGAACACTGAAGCTTTCTTT. Its translation: CATRDTDLVNTEAFF. V usage is TRBV28 and J usage is TRBJ1-1; D might be TRBD1 (6 bases). CDR1 and CDR2 (germline): MDHEN, SYDVKM. Trimming removed 10 bases at V and 0 bases at J, with 18 bases between. This CDR3 region has 15 residues. Variable domain in full (rest from reference TRBV28 and TRBJ1-1): DVKVTQSSRYLVKRTGEKVFLECVQDMDHENMFWYRQDPGLGLRLIYFSYDVKMKEKGDIPEGYSVSREKKERFSLILESASTNQTSMYLCATRDTDLVNTEAFFGQGTRLTVV.

This rearrangement joins TRBV9 to TRBJ2-3, with no clear D. CDR1 is SGDLS and CDR2 is YYNGEE in the germline V gene. The CDR3 spans 14 residues. Trimming pared 1 base from V and 5 bases from J, leaving 11 bases between. The CDR3 here is CASSVTSLRDTQYF. The CDR3 region has the DNA TGTGCCAGCAGCGTAACGAGCTTAAGAGATACGCAGTATTTT.

The chain joins TRBV5-6 to TRBJ2-2; 10 nucleotides agree with TRBD2. This CDR3 is built from 14 residues. With 4 bases clipped from V and 8 bases from J, the junction kept 5 bases outside the gene matches. Germline V gene lookup returns CDR1 SGHDT and CDR2 YYEEEE. The CDR3: CASSRAGGPGELFF. CDR3 in DNA: TGTGCCAGCAGCCGAGCGGGAGGGCCAGGGGAGCTGTTTTTT.

This chain joins TRBV6-4 and TRBJ2-7, with D tentatively TRBD2 (7 bases). Trimming took off 7 bases at V and 3 bases at J, with 16 bases between the two ends. The germline gives CDR1 MRHNA, CDR2 SNTAGT. The CDR3 has 14 residues. The CDR3 sequence is CASTQRGGGYEQYF. The CDR3 DNA is TGTGCCAGCACCCAAAGGGGGGGCGGCTACGAGCAGTACTTC.

The genes are TRBV3-1 (or the pseudogene TRBV3-2) and TRBJ2-2; the D is unclear. CDR3 length equals 14 residues. V lost 4 bases and J 7 bases, leaving 13 bases between the germline ends. The germline CDR1 and CDR2 sequences are LGHDT and YNNKEL (reference sequence). Here the CDR3 reads CASSLPRVGGELFF. The CDR3 coding sequence is TGTGCCAGCAGCCTACCTAGAGTTGGCGGGGAGCTGTTTTTT.

This clone was counted only a few times. The chain couples TRBV7-2 to TRBJ1-5, with 8 bases identical to TRBD1. This CDR3 comprises 16 residues. J gave up 3 bases and V 0 bases, and 4 bases lay outside the gene matches. Germline CDR1 and CDR2: SGHTA and FQGNSA. The CDR3 region has the DNA TGTGCCAGCAGCTTAGCGGTGACAGGGGTCAATCAGCCCCAGCATTTT. Residues: CASSLAVTGVNQPQHF.